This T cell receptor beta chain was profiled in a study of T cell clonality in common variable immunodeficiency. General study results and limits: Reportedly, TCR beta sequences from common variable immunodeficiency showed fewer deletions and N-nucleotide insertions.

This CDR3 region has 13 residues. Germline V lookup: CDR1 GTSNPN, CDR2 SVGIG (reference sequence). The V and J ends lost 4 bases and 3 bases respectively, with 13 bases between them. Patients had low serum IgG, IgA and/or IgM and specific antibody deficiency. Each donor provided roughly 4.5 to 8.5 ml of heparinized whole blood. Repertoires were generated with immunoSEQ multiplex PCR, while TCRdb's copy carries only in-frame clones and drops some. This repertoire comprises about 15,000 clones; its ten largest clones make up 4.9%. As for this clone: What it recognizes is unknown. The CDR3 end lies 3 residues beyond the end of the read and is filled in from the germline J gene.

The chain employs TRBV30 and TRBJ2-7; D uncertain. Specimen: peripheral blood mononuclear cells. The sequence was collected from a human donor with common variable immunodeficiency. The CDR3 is CAWTSGGYYEQYF. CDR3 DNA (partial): TGTGCCTGGACCTCTGGCGGCTACTACGAG.